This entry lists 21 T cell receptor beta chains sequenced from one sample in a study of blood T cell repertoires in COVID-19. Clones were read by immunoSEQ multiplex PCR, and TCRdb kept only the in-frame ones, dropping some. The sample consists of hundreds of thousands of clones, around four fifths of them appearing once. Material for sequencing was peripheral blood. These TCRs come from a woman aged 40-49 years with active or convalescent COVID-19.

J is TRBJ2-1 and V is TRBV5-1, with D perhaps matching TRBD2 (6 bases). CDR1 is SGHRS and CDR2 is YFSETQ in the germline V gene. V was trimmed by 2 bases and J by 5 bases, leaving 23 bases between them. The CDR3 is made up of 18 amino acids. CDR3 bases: TGCGCCAGCAGCTTCTTGCGGGGACCTCCGAAGGCCGACAATGAGCAGTTCTTC. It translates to CASSFLRGPPKADNEQFF.

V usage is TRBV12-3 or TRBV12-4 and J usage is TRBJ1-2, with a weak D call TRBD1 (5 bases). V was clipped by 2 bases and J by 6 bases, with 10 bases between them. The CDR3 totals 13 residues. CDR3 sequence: CASSLQGPHGYTF. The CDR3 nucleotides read TGTGCCAGCAGTTTACAGGGTCCCCATGGCTACACCTTC.

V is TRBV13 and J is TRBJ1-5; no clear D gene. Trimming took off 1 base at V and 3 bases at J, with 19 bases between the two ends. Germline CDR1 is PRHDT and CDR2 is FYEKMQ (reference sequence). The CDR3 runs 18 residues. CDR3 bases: TGTGCCAGCAGCTTAGCGGGCCGATCCGGGAGGGCCAATCAGCCCCAGCATTTT. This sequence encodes CASSLAGRSGRANQPQHF.

CDR3 bases: TGTGCCAGCAGCTGGGGCGACCTCTACAATGAGCAGTTCTTC. Translation gives CASSWGDLYNEQFF. The chain carries TRBV11-3 and TRBJ2-1, with D maybe TRBD1 (5 bases). The CDR3 has 14 amino acids. Trimming shortened V by 4 bases and J by 3 bases, and 10 bases separated the two germline ends. Germline lookup yields CDR1 SGHNT and CDR2 YENEEA. The full variable domain, completed using reference TRBV11-3 and TRBJ2-1, is EAGVVQSPRYKIIEKKQPVAFWCNPISGHNTLYWYLQNLGQGPELLIRYENEEAVDDSQLPKDRFSAERLKGVDSTLKIQPAELGDSAVYLCASSWGDLYNEQFFGPGTRLTVL.

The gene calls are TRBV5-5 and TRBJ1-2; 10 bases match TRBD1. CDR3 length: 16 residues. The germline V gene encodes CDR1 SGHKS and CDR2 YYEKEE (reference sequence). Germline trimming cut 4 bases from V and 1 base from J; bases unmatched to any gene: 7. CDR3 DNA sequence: TGTGCCAGCAGCCCCCCAGGACAGGGGGTTAACTATGGCTACACCTTC. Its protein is CASSPPGQGVNYGYTF. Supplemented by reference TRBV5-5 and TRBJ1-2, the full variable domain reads DAGVTQSPTHLIKTRGQQVTLRCSPISGHKSVSWYQQVLGQGPQFIFQYYEKEERGRGNFPDRFSARQFPNYSSELNVNALLLGDSALYLCASSPPGQGVNYGYTFGSGTRLTVV.

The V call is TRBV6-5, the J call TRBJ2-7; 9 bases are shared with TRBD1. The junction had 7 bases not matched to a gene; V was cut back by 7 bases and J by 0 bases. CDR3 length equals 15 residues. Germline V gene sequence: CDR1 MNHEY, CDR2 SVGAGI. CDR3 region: CASNQDRGFSYEQYV. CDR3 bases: TGTGCCAGCAACCAGGACAGGGGCTTCTCCTACGAGCAGTACGTC.

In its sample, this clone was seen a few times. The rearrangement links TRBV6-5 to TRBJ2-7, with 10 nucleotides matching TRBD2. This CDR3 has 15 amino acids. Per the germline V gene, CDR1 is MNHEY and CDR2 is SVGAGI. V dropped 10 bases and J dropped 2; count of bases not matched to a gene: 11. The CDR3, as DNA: TGTGCCACCTCTGTGGACGGGACTAGCGCCTACGAGCAGTACTTC. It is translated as CATSVDGTSAYEQYF.

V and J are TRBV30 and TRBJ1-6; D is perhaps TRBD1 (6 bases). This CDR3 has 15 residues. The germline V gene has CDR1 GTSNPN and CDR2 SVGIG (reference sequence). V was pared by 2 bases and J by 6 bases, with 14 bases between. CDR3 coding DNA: TGTGCCTGGAGTTTAGGACAGTCATCTAATTCACCCCTCCACTTT. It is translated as CAWSLGQSSNSPLHF.

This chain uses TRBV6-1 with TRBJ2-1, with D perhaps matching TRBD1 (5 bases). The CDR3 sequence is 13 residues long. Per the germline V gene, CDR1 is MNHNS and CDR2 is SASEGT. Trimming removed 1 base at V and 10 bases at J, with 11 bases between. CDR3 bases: TGTGCCAGCAGTGAAGGGACACCTCGCGAGCAGTTCTTC. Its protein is CASSEGTPREQFF.

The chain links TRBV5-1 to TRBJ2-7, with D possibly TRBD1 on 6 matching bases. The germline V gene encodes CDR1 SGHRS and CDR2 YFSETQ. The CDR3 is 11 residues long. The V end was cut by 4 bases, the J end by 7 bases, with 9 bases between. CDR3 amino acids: CASSIGQEQYF. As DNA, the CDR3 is TGCGCCAGCAGCATCGGACAGGAGCAGTACTTC.

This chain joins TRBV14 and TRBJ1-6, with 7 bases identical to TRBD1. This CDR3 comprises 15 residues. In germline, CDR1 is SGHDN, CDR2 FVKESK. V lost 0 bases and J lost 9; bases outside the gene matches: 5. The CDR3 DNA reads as TGTGCCAGCAGCCAAGAAACAGGGGCGTTTTCACCCCTCCACTTT. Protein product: CASSQETGAFSPLHF.

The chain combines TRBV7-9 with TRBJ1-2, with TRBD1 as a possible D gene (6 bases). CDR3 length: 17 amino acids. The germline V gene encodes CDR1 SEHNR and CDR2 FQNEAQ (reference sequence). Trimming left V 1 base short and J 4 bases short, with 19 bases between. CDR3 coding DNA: TGTGCCAGCAGCTTAGTAGTCGGGACACGGATGGTCTATGGCTACACCTTC. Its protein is CASSLVVGTRMVYGYTF.

Here the CDR3 DNA reads TGTGCCAGCAGCTCCGGGGAGGGGGACGCCTATGGCTACACCTTC. Protein: CASSSGEGDAYGYTF. The chain combines TRBV21-1 with TRBJ1-2. TRBV21-1 represents a pseudogene. The CDR3 consists of 15 residues.

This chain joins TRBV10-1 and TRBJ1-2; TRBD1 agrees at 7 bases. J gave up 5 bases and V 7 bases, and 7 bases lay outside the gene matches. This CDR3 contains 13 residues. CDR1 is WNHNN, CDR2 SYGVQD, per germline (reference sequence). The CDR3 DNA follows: TGCGCCAGCACCCGGGGACAGTCATATGGCTACACCTTC. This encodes CASTRGQSYGYTF.

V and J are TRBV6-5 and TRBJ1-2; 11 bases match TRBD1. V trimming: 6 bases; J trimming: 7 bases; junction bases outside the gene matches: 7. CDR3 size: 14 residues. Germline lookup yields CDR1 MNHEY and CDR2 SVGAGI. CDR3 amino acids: CASRPSGQGAGYTF. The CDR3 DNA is TGTGCCAGCAGACCCTCCGGACAGGGGGCTGGCTACACCTTC.

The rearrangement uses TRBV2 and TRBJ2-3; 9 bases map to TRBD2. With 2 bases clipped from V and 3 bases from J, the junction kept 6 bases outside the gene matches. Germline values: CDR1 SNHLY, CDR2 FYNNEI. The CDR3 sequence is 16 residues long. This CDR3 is CASSEQGGLATDTQYF. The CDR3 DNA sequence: TGTGCCAGCAGTGAACAGGGTGGACTAGCGACAGATACGCAGTATTTT.

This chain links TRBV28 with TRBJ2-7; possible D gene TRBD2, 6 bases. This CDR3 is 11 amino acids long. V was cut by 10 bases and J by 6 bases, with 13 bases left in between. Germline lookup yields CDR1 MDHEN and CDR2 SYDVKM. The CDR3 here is CATRGWGEQYF. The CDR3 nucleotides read TGTGCCACCCGGGGGTGGGGCGAGCAGTACTTC.

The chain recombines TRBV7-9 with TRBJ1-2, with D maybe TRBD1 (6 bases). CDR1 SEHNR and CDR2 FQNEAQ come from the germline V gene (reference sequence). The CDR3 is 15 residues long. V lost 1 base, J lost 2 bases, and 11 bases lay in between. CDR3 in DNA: TGTGCCAGCAGCTTAGATGCAGGGGCGAACTATGGCTACACCTTC. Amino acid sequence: CASSLDAGANYGYTF.

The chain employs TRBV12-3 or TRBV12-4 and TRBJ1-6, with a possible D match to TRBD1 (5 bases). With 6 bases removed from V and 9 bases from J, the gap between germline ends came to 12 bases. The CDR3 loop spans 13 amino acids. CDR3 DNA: TGTGCCAGCAGCCTGAGACAGTTTTCACCCCTCCACTTT. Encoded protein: CASSLRQFSPLHF.

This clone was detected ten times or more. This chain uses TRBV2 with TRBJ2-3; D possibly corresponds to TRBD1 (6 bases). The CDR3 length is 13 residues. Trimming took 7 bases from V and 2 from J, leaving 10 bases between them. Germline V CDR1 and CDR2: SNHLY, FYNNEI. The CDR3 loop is CASTTGYTDTQYF. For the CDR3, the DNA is TGTGCCAGCACAACAGGGTACACAGATACGCAGTATTTT.

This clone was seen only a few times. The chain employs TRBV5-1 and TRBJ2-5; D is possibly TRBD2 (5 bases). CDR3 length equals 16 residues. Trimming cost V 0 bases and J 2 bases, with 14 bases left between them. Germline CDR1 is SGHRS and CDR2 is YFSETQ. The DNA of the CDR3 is TGCGCCAGCAGCTTGGAGGCGGCGGGTGGTCAAGAGACCCAGTACTTC. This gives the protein CASSLEAAGGQETQYF.